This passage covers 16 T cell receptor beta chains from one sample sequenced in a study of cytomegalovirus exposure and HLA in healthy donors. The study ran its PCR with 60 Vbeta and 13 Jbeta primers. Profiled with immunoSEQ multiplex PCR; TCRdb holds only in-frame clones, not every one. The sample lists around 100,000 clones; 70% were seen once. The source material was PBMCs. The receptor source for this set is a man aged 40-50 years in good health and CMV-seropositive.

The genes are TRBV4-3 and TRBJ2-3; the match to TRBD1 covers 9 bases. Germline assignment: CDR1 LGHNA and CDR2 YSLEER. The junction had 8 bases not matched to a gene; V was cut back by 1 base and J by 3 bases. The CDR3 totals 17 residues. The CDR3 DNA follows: TGCGCCAGCAGCCAAGGGGGGACAGGGTTGATTACAGATACGCAGTATTTT. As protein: CASSQGGTGLITDTQYF.

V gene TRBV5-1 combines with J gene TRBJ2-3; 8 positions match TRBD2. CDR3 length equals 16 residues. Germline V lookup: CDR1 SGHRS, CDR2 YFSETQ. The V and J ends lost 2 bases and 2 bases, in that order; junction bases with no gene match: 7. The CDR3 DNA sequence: TGCGCCAGCAGCTTCCTGACTAGCGCAACCACAGATACGCAGTATTTT. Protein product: CASSFLTSATTDTQYF.

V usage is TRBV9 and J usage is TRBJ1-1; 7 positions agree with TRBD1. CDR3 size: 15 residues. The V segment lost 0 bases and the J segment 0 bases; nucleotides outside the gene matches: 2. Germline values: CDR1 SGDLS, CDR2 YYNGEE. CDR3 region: CASSVGRGLNTEAFF. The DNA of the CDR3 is TGTGCCAGCAGCGTAGGGAGGGGGCTGAACACTGAAGCTTTCTTT. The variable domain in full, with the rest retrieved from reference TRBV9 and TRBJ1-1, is DSGVTQTPKHLITATGQRVTLRCSPRSGDLSVYWYQQSLDQGLQFLIQYYNGEERAKGNILERFSAQQFPDLHSELNLSSLELGDSALYFCASSVGRGLNTEAFFGQGTRLTVV.

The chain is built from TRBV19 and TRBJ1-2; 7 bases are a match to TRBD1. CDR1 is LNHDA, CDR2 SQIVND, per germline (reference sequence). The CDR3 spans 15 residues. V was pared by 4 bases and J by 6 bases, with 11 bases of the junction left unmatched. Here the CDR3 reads CASSTRQGRTNGYTF. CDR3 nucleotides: TGTGCCAGTAGTACCCGACAGGGTAGAACTAATGGCTACACCTTC.

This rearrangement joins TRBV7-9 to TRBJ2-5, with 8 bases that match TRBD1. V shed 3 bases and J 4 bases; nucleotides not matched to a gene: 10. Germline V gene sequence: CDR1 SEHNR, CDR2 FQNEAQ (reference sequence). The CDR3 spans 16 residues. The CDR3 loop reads CASSLNGQGLRETQYF. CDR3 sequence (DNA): TGTGCCAGCAGCTTGAATGGACAGGGTTTAAGAGAGACCCAGTACTTC.

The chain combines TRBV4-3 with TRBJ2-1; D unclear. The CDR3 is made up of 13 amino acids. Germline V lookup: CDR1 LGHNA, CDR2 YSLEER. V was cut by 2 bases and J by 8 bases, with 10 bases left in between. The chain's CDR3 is CASSQYTADEQFF. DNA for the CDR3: TGCGCCAGCAGCCAATACACCGCCGATGAGCAGTTCTTC.

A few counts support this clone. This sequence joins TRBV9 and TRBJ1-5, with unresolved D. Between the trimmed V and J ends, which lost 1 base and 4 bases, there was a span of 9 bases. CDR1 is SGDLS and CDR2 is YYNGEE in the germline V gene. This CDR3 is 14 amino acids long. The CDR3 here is CASSVSGGNQPQHF. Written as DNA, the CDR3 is TGTGCCAGCAGCGTATCGGGAGGGAATCAGCCCCAGCATTTT.

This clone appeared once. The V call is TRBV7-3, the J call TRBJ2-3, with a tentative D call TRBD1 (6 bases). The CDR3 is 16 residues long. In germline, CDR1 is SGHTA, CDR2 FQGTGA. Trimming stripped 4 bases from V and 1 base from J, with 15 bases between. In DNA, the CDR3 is TGTGCCAGCAGCTCAGGGTTGGGGGCAGGCACAGATACGCAGTATTTT. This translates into CASSSGLGAGTDTQYF.

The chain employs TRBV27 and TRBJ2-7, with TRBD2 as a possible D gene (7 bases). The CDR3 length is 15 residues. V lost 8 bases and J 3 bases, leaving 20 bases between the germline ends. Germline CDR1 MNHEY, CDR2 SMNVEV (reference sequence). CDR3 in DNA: TGTGCCAGCGGGGGCCGTGTCGGGAGGTACTACGAGCAGTACTTC. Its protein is CASGGRVGRYYEQYF.

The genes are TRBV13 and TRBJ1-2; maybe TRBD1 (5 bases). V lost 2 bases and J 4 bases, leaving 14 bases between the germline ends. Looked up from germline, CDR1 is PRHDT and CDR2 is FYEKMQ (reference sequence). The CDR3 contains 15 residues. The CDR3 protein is CASSLMGEVSYGYTF. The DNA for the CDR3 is TGTGCCAGCAGCTTAATGGGGGAGGTTAGCTATGGCTACACCTTC.

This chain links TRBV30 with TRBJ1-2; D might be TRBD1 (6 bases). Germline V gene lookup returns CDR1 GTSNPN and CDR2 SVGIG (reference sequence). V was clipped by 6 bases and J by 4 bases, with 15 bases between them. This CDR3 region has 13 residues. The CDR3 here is CACELGHLYGYTF. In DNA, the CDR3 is TGTGCCTGCGAACTGGGACACCTCTATGGCTACACCTTC.

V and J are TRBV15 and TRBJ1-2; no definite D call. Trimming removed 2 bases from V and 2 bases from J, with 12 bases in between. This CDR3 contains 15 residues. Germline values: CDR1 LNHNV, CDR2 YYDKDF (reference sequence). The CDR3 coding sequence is TGTGCCACCAGCAGACTACGGGGAGAGAACTATGGCTACACCTTC. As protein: CATSRLRGENYGYTF.

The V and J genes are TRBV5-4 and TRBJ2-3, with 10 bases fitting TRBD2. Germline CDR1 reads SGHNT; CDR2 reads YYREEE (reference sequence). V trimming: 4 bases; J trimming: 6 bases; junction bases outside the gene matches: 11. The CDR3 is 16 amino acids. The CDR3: CASSDPGSGRDDTQYF. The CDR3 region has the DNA TGTGCCAGCAGCGACCCCGGGAGCGGGAGGGATGATACGCAGTATTTT.

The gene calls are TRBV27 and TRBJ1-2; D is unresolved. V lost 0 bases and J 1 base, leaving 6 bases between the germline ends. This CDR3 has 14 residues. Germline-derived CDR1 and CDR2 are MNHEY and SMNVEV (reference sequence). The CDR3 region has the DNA TGTGCCAGCAGTTTATCACTCGGTAACTATGGCTACACCTTC. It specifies CASSLSLGNYGYTF.

CDR3 coding DNA: TGCAGCGTTCCGGAGGGGGCCGGAGAGCAGTACTTC. Its protein is CSVPEGAGEQYF. The chain combines TRBV29-1 with TRBJ2-7; weak D call: TRBD1 (7 bases). V was trimmed by 5 bases and J by 7 bases, leaving 15 bases between them. Germline V CDR1 and CDR2: SQVTM, ANQGSEA. CDR3 length: 12 amino acids.

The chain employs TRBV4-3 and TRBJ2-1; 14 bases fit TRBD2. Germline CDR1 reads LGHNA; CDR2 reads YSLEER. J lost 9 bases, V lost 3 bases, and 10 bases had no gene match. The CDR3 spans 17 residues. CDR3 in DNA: TGCGCCAGCAGCCAGTTCCCCGGGACTAGCGGGAGTGGTGAGCAGTTCTTC. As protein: CASSQFPGTSGSGEQFF.